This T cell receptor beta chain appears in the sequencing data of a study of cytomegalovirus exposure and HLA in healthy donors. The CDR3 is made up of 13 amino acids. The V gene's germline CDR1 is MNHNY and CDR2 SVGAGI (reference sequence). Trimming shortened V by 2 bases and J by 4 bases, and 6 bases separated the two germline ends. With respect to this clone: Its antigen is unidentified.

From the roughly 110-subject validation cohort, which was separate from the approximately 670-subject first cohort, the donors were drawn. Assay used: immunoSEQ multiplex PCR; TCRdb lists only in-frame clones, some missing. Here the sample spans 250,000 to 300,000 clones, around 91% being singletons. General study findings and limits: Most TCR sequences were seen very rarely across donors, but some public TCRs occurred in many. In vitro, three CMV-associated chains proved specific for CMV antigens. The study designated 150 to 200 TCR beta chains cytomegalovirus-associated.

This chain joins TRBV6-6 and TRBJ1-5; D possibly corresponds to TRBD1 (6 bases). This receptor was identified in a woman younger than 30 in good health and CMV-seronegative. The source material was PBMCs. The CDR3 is CASSYRGNQPQHF. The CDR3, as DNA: TGTGCCAGCAGTTACAGGGGGAATCAGCCCCAGCATTTT.